This TCR beta chain was captured by sequencing in a study of shared clonotypes between healthy human individuals. Study-wide results and caveats: Despite large depth, sorted-subset datasets appeared incompletely sequenced. Represented diversity (both genetic and exposure-history) was limited by the small number of donors. Read depth was anticipated to influence clonotype sharing among donors.

Terminally differentiated effector memory CD45RA+ cells were left out of the naive CD8 fraction, which was CD45RO-negative and positively selected for CCR7. Deep-level running was used for the assay. Generated by immunoSEQ multiplex PCR, the TCRdb table keeps only in-frame clones and is missing some. Of roughly 2 million clones in the sample, approximately 94% were seen once. The germline V gene encodes CDR1 SGHVS and CDR2 FNYEAQ. The CDR3 is made up of 17 amino acids. Trimming cost V 6 bases and J 0 bases; bases outside gene matches: 7. Of note for this clone: The antigen is unknown.

The sequence was obtained from a man aged 18 to 35 in good health. The genes are TRBV7-6 and TRBJ2-1; 11 nucleotides line up with TRBD2. Sequenced material: naive CD8+ T cells sorted from blood. CDR3: CASSYFSGGASYNEQFF. The CDR3 DNA is TGTGCCAGCAGTTACTTTAGCGGGGGGGCCTCCTACAATGAGCAGTTCTTC.